This T cell receptor beta chain was recorded in a study of CD8+ T cells in alopecia areata. Study-wide background: Treatment comprised oral tofacitinib, 5 to 10 mg twice daily, in treated patients. Study-wide results and caveats: Possibly as an HLA-related effect, TCR sharing across patients appeared less clear than in mice.

RNA was extracted and reverse transcribed into cDNA as the sequencing template. Libraries were prepared by immunoSEQ multiplex PCR; TCRdb keeps only in-frame clonotypes and omits some of them. The sample has around 140,000 clones; 51% are singletons. A word on this clone: Its specificity is unknown.

Germline V lookup: CDR1 MGHRA, CDR2 YSYEKL. This CDR3 is 16 amino acids long. V lost 0 bases and J 6 bases, leaving 14 bases between the germline ends. Alopecia areata patients gave lesional scalp punch biopsies and peripheral blood samples. The sequencing here drew on CD4+ T cells sorted from blood, taken at week 0. The chain couples TRBV4-1 to TRBJ1-4; no reliable D call. The sequence derives from a human donor with alopecia areata. The CDR3 spells CASSQDGNGAHEKLFF. CDR3 coding DNA: TGCGCCAGCAGCCAAGACGGGAATGGAGCGCATGAAAAACTGTTTTTT.